The clone carrying this TCR beta chain was seen at least ten times. The sample belongs to a study of identical twins. TCRdb recomputed calls from the 5' RACE reads with MiXCR, one row per CDR3 protein. Altogether 470,000 or so distinct CDR3 sequences are present, about 24% being singletons, with the ten largest covering roughly 2.8%. The data also belong to a second study, concerning T cells expressing NK-cell markers.

The clonotype was recovered from a young woman in good health. Sequencing input: CD4+ T cells sorted from blood.

CDR3 bases: TGTGCCAGCAGCTTCCGACAGGGAGAGACCCAGTACTTC. This sequence encodes CASSFRQGETQYF. The chain couples TRBV13 to TRBJ2-5, with 7 bases aligning to TRBD1. This CDR3 is built from 13 residues. The germline V gene encodes CDR1 PRHDT and CDR2 FYEKMQ (reference sequence). V trimming: 3 bases; J trimming: 4 bases; junction bases outside the gene matches: 2.